Listed here are 2 T cell receptor beta chains from one sample, sequenced in a study of cytomegalovirus exposure and HLA in healthy donors. Primers for the PCR totalled 60 Vbeta and 13 Jbeta. Assay used: immunoSEQ multiplex PCR; TCRdb lists only in-frame clones, some missing. Of around 180,000 clones listed, around 80% are singletons. Sample: PBMCs. The receptors shown here come from a male donor in good health and CMV-seronegative.

The chain couples TRBV19 to TRBJ2-3; D might be TRBD2 (6 bases). The CDR3 length is 14 residues. The germline V gene encodes CDR1 LNHDA and CDR2 SQIVND (reference sequence). V was cut by 5 bases and J by 1 base, with 10 bases left in between. CDR3 coding DNA: TGTGCCAGTAGTGGGGGACTGCGCACAGATACGCAGTATTTT. Translation gives CASSGGLRTDTQYF.

This clone has just one count. Here the CDR3 reads CASSLWEQGGEQYF. CDR3 sequence (DNA): TGTGCCAGCAGTTTATGGGAACAGGGGGGAGAGCAGTACTTC. V and J are TRBV28 and TRBJ2-7; 8 nucleotides align to TRBD1. V shed 0 bases and J 7 bases; nucleotides not matched to a gene: 5. The CDR3 runs 14 residues. Germline V gives CDR1 MDHEN, CDR2 SYDVKM.